The 20 T cell receptor beta chains reported below all come from one sample, sequenced in a study of blood T cell repertoires in COVID-19. Data came from immunoSEQ multiplex PCR; TCRdb stores just in-frame clones and leaves some out. Among some 29,000 clones listed, roughly three quarters were seen once. Sequencing was performed on peripheral blood. Every receptor here comes from a woman in her 70s with acute or convalescent COVID-19.

This clone appeared a single time. V is TRBV6-5 and J is TRBJ1-1; TRBD1 agrees at 7 bases. Trimming removed 3 bases from V and 1 base from J; junction bases left unmatched: 5. The CDR3 contains 15 residues. The germline CDR1 and CDR2 sequences are MNHEY and SVGAGI. CDR3 amino acids: CASSYSGQSNTEAFF. Here the CDR3 DNA reads TGTGCCAGCAGTTATTCGGGACAGTCGAACACTGAAGCTTTCTTT.

This rearrangement joins TRBV16 to TRBJ1-5; 8 positions match TRBD1. CDR3 length: 17 amino acids. Germline V gene sequence: CDR1 KGHSY, CDR2 FQNENV. J was trimmed by 4 bases and V by 2 bases; bases with no gene match: 10. The CDR3 is CASSQKDRGGENQPQHF. The CDR3 coding sequence is TGTGCCAGCAGCCAAAAAGACAGGGGAGGGGAAAATCAGCCCCAGCATTTT.

The V call is TRBV12-2, the J call TRBJ2-1; no check of the table's D call, TRBD1, against the DNA was made. TRBV12-2 is a pseudogene segment. The CDR3 is made up of 14 amino acids. The CDR3 DNA reads as TGTGCGCAAGCAGACAGATTATCCTACAATGAGCAGTTCTTC. It specifies CAQADRLSYNEQFF.

The rearrangement uses TRBV7-3 and TRBJ1-1, with 7 bases identical to TRBD1. Germline V CDR1 and CDR2: SGHTA, FQGTGA. J lost 4 bases, V lost 4 bases, and 3 bases had no gene match. This CDR3 is 13 amino acids long. The CDR3 bases are TGTGCCAGCAGCTCAGGGGGAAGCACTGAAGCTTTCTTT. Protein product: CASSSGGSTEAFF.

The chain is built from TRBV27 and TRBJ1-3; D is perhaps TRBD1 (5 bases). Germline assignment: CDR1 MNHEY and CDR2 SMNVEV (reference sequence). CDR3 length: 15 amino acids. Trimming took 0 bases from V and 5 from J, leaving 11 bases between them. In nucleotides, the CDR3 is TGTGCCAGCAGTTTATCAGGGGTCCCGAGAAACACCATATATTTT. Translation gives CASSLSGVPRNTIYF.

The rearrangement joins TRBV6-2 or TRBV6-3 to TRBJ1-5; weak D call: TRBD1 (5 bases). CDR1 is MNHEY and CDR2 is SVGEGT in the germline V gene. The length of the CDR3 is 14 residues. V lost 2 bases and J lost 5, with 10 bases in between. The CDR3 bases are TGTGCCAGCAGTTACGGGGCAGCACATCAGCCCCAGCATTTT. Its protein is CASSYGAAHQPQHF.

The genes are TRBV9 and TRBJ1-6; D might be TRBD1 (5 bases). CDR3 length: 15 amino acids. V was clipped by 2 bases and J by 7 bases, with 13 bases between them. Germline values: CDR1 SGDLS, CDR2 YYNGEE. CDR3 coding DNA: TGTGCCAGCAGCGTTCAGACAGATGGGAATTCACCCCTCCACTTT. Translation: CASSVQTDGNSPLHF. The whole variable domain, filled in from reference TRBV9 and TRBJ1-6, reads DSGVTQTPKHLITATGQRVTLRCSPRSGDLSVYWYQQSLDQGLQFLIQYYNGEERAKGNILERFSAQQFPDLHSELNLSSLELGDSALYFCASSVQTDGNSPLHFGNGTRLTVT.

The rearrangement uses TRBV28 and TRBJ2-4, with D possibly being TRBD1 (6 bases). Trimming took 6 bases from V and 2 from J, leaving 11 bases between them. Germline CDR1 reads MDHEN; CDR2 reads SYDVKM. The CDR3 totals 14 residues. The CDR3 sequence: CASSLRDTKNIQYF. The CDR3 coding sequence is TGTGCCAGCAGCCTCCGGGACACCAAAAACATTCAGTACTTC.

The chain is built from TRBV24-1 and TRBJ2-3; 9 nucleotides agree with TRBD1. CDR1 is KGHDR and CDR2 is SFDVKD in the germline V gene. The CDR3 covers 15 residues. The ends lost 3 bases at V and 6 bases at J; junction bases unmatched: 6. CDR3 in DNA: TGTGCCACCAGTGATACGGGACAGGGTACGGATACGCAGTATTTT. Its protein product is CATSDTGQGTDTQYF.

This chain links TRBV25-1 with TRBJ2-5; D is possibly TRBD2 (6 bases). Deletions cut 4 bases from V and 0 bases from J, with 9 bases between. The CDR3 runs to 14 residues. Germline CDR1 MGHDK, CDR2 SYGVNS. In nucleotides, the CDR3 is TGTGCCAGCAGTGCCCCGGGAGACCAAGAGACCCAGTACTTC. Its translation is CASSAPGDQETQYF.

The chain carries TRBV28 and TRBJ2-7, with a possible D match to TRBD2 (5 bases). Germline V gives CDR1 MDHEN, CDR2 SYDVKM. This CDR3 is 14 amino acids long. Trimming stripped 0 bases from V and 3 bases from J, with 9 bases between. The CDR3 nucleotides read TGTGCCAGCAGTTTATGGTCCGGGATCTACGAGCAGTACTTC. It codes for CASSLWSGIYEQYF.

The chain has TRBV5-1 and TRBJ2-3; TRBD1 aligns across 7 bases. The CDR3 is 15 amino acids. The V and J ends lost 3 bases and 3 bases, in that order; junction bases with no gene match: 7. Germline V gene sequence: CDR1 SGHRS, CDR2 YFSETQ. The CDR3 sequence is CASSSTGDWTDTQYF. In nucleotides, the CDR3 is TGCGCCAGCAGCTCCACAGGGGATTGGACAGATACGCAGTATTTT.

The chain is built from TRBV18 and TRBJ1-4; tentative D call: TRBD1 (6 bases). The germline V gene has CDR1 KGHSH and CDR2 LQKENI. V was pared by 3 bases and J by 7 bases, with 15 bases between. The CDR3 length is 15 residues. CDR3 nucleotides: TGTGCCAGCTCACCCTCCGGGACATCGGGTGAAAAACTGTTTTTT. Residues: CASSPSGTSGEKLFF.

The chain is built from TRBV7-6 and TRBJ1-1; perhaps TRBD1 as D (5 bases). Trimming cost V 1 base and J 8 bases, with 14 bases left between them. The CDR3 is 14 residues long. Germline-derived CDR1 and CDR2 are SGHVS and FNYEAQ. CDR3 sequence reads: CASSLGTLTFEAFF. In DNA form, the CDR3 reads TGTGCCAGCAGCTTAGGGACACTCACTTTCGAAGCTTTCTTT.

V and J are TRBV28 and TRBJ2-5; D is unresolved. The CDR3 sequence is 14 residues long. The germline V gene has CDR1 MDHEN and CDR2 SYDVKM. V was pared by 0 bases and J by 2 bases, with 7 bases between. The CDR3 reads CASSLWAVQETQYF. For the CDR3, the DNA is TGTGCCAGCAGTTTATGGGCAGTACAAGAGACCCAGTACTTC.

CDR3 protein: CASNQLGGRGVTEAFF. CDR3 sequence (DNA): TGTGCCAGCAACCAGTTGGGGGGAAGAGGAGTCACTGAAGCTTTCTTT. V usage is TRBV2 and J usage is TRBJ1-1; D may be TRBD1 (5 bases). V was cut by 7 bases and J by 4 bases, with 22 bases left in between. The germline V gene encodes CDR1 SNHLY and CDR2 FYNNEI. The length of the CDR3 is 16 residues.

This clone was seen once. The genes are TRBV18 and TRBJ2-5; D is uncertain. There are 13 residues in the CDR3. The V gene's germline CDR1 is KGHSH and CDR2 LQKENI. Trimming shortened V by 6 bases and J by 2 bases, and 10 bases separated the two germline ends. The CDR3 region has the DNA TGTGCCAGCTCTCCGGGTTCTCAAGAGACCCAGTACTTC. Protein sequence: CASSPGSQETQYF.

This chain joins TRBV2 and TRBJ2-7; the D gene is possibly TRBD1 (5 bases). Per germline, CDR1 SNHLY and CDR2 FYNNEI. Trimming took off 3 bases at V and 2 bases at J, with 11 bases between the two ends. This CDR3 is 14 amino acids long. CDR3 in amino acids: CASSDLDSAYEQYF. CDR3 sequence (DNA): TGTGCCAGCAGTGACCTCGACAGTGCCTACGAGCAGTACTTC.

This clone appeared once. The rearrangement uses TRBV4-1 and TRBJ2-5, with 11 bases aligning to TRBD2. From germline, CDR1 is MGHRA and CDR2 YSYEKL. Trimming removed 0 bases from V and 5 bases from J; junction bases left unmatched: 8. This CDR3 contains 17 residues. CDR3 sequence: CASSQEGRASGRETQYF. The CDR3 DNA sequence: TGCGCCAGCAGCCAAGAGGGGCGGGCTAGCGGGAGGGAGACCCAGTACTTC.

This sequence joins TRBV6-4 and TRBJ2-1; 9 positions agree with TRBD2. The CDR3 contains 14 residues. Trimming removed 6 bases from V and 8 bases from J; junction bases left unmatched: 8. The germline V gene has CDR1 MRHNA and CDR2 SNTAGT. CDR3 coding DNA: TGTGCCAGCAGCGTAGCGGGAGAGAGGGATGAGCAGTTCTTC. As protein: CASSVAGERDEQFF.